The T cell receptor (beta chain) described here comes from a study of cytomegalovirus exposure and HLA in healthy donors. Study findings and constraints: By a later analysis, the bulk of CMV-associated TCR beta chains appeared HLA-restricted.

In the case of this clone: The antigen remains undetermined.

CDR1 is GTSNPN, CDR2 SVGIG, per germline (reference sequence). CDR3 length: 17 residues. This PCR relied on a set of 60 Vbeta primers and 13 Jbeta primers. Here immunoSEQ multiplex PCR was the method, and the copy in TCRdb shows in-frame clones only, minus some. The table shows 120,000 to 150,000 clones, with around 77% occurring only once. The TCR originated in a man between 18 and 35 years old in good health and CMV-seronegative. Sequencing was carried out using PBMCs. The V gene is TRBV30, the J gene TRBJ2-5, with TRBD2 matching 7 bases. The J call may be incorrect, as the DNA end agrees better with TRBJ2-7. The CDR3 sequence is CAWSGGDKGGSSYEQYF. CDR3 nucleotide sequence: TGTGCCTGGAGCGGCGGAGATAAGGGAGGGAGCTCCTACGAGCAGTACTTC.